This entry concerns a single T cell receptor (beta chain). This record belongs to a study of blood T cell repertoires in COVID-19. Profiling relied on immunoSEQ multiplex PCR, and the TCRdb table lists in-frame clones only, not all of them. The table records 380,000 or so clones, more than 75% of them present only once. The TCR was taken from a woman in her 30s with acute COVID-19. The specimen sequenced was PBMCs or T cells enriched from blood (not recorded which).

CDR3 DNA sequence: TGTGCCAGCGCCGACTTTACAGGGGTTCCCACTGAAGCTTTCTTT. It yields the protein CASADFTGVPTEAFF. The chain is built from TRBV28 and TRBJ1-1; 7 nucleotides line up with TRBD1. The germline gives CDR1 MDHEN, CDR2 SYDVKM. The J segment lost 4 bases and the V segment lost 8 bases, leaving 13 bases of the junction unmatched. The CDR3 covers 15 residues.